These 24 T cell receptor beta chains came from one sample sequenced in a study of T cell responses to AZD1222 COVID-19 vaccine. Using immunoSEQ multiplex PCR, the repertoire was profiled, and TCRdb retains in-frame clones only, with some absent. The table includes tens of thousands of clones, roughly 88% detected once. The sample in question was peripheral blood, obtained on day 0 of AZD1222 vaccination. The receptors originated from an adult in good health.

The V call is TRBV11-2, the J call TRBJ2-6, with D possibly called TRBD1 or TRBD2 (5 bases each). V lost 5 bases to trimming and J lost 5 bases, with 13 bases between them. Germline CDR1 is SGHAT and CDR2 is FQNNGV. The CDR3 is made up of 15 amino acids. CDR3 in DNA: TGTGCCAGCAGCGTTGAGGGGTCTAGGGCCAACGTCCTGACTTTC. Its protein product is CASSVEGSRANVLTF.

The V call is TRBV30, the J call TRBJ1-2, with D uncertain. Germline V lookup: CDR1 GTSNPN, CDR2 SVGIG (reference sequence). Trimming stripped 2 bases from V and 2 bases from J, with 12 bases between. The CDR3 sequence is 14 residues long. CDR3 region: CAWSRLGHNYGYTF. The CDR3 region has the DNA TGTGCCTGGAGTCGACTTGGGCACAACTATGGCTACACCTTC.

This chain links TRBV5-1 with TRBJ1-6; no reliable D call. The germline V gene has CDR1 SGHRS and CDR2 YFSETQ. CDR3 size: 15 residues. With 0 bases removed from V and 8 bases from J, the gap between germline ends came to 12 bases. Here the CDR3 reads CASSLGGILDSPLHF. CDR3 nucleotides: TGCGCCAGCAGCTTGGGCGGGATTCTGGATTCACCCCTCCACTTT. Based on the CDR3 plus reference TRBV5-1 and TRBJ1-6, the full variable domain is KAGVTQTPRYLIKTRGQQVTLSCSPISGHRSVSWYQQTPGQGLQFLFEYFSETQRNKGNFPGRFSGRQFSNSRSEMNVSTLELGDSALYLCASSLGGILDSPLHFGNGTRLTVT.

The V and J genes are TRBV18 and TRBJ1-5; tentatively, D is TRBD1 (6 bases). The CDR3 has 14 amino acids. V lost 5 bases and J lost 0, with 8 bases in between. CDR1 is KGHSH, CDR2 LQKENI, per germline. The CDR3 here is CASSGDTSNQPQHF. CDR3 coding DNA: TGTGCCAGCTCAGGGGACACTAGCAATCAGCCCCAGCATTTT. Supplemented by reference TRBV18 and TRBJ1-5, the full variable domain reads NAGVMQNPRHLVRRRGQEARLRCSPMKGHSHVYWYRQLPEEGLKFMVYLQKENIIDESGMPKERFSAEFPKEGPSILRIQQVVRGDSAAYFCASSGDTSNQPQHFGDGTRLSIL.

This chain links TRBV29-1 with TRBJ2-1, with TRBD2 matching over 7 bases. V trimming: 4 bases; J trimming: 10 bases; junction bases outside the gene matches: 4. This CDR3 contains 11 residues. Per germline, CDR1 SQVTM and CDR2 ANQGSEA. The CDR3 DNA reads as TGCAGCGTTGCGGCAGCGGGAGAGCAGTTCTTC. It yields the protein CSVAAAGEQFF.

This chain links TRBV28 with TRBJ2-7, with TRBD2 matching over 13 bases. The CDR3 loop spans 16 amino acids. CDR1 is MDHEN, CDR2 SYDVKM, per germline. V shed 6 bases and J 1 base; nucleotides not matched to a gene: 6. CDR3 DNA: TGTGCCAGCAGACTAGCGGGGGGGGTCTCTTCCTACGAGCAGTACTTC. This gives the protein CASRLAGGVSSYEQYF.

On this clone itself: This sample includes further DNA sequences coding for the same CDR3. The chain is built from TRBV29-1 and TRBJ2-7; D ambiguous. Germline V gene data show CDR1 as SQVTM and CDR2 as ANQGSEA. This CDR3 contains 11 residues. V was cut by 1 base and J by 2 bases, with 3 bases left in between. The CDR3 spells CSVEGAYEQYF. In DNA, the CDR3 is TGCAGCGTTGAAGGGGCCTACGAGCAGTACTTC.

This clone appeared once. J is TRBJ1-2 and V is TRBV18; no reliable D call. The V gene's germline CDR1 is KGHSH and CDR2 LQKENI. CDR3 length equals 13 residues. V gave up 2 bases and J gave up 3 bases, with 7 bases separating them. The CDR3 nucleotides are TGTGCCAGCTCACCAAGTACAGACTATGGCTACACCTTC. It translates to CASSPSTDYGYTF. Drawing the rest from reference TRBV18 and TRBJ1-2, the complete variable domain is NAGVMQNPRHLVRRRGQEARLRCSPMKGHSHVYWYRQLPEEGLKFMVYLQKENIIDESGMPKERFSAEFPKEGPSILRIQQVVRGDSAAYFCASSPSTDYGYTFGSGTRLTVV.

The chain uses TRBV18 and TRBJ1-4, with a possible D match to TRBD1 (5 bases). The CDR3 sequence is 13 residues long. Germline assignment: CDR1 KGHSH and CDR2 LQKENI. Trimming left V 2 bases short and J 7 bases short, with 8 bases between. CDR3 bases: TGTGCCAGCTCACCATGGGACGGTGAAAAACTGTTTTTT. This sequence encodes CASSPWDGEKLFF.

The chain is built from TRBV6-5 and TRBJ2-3, with 7 bases identical to TRBD1. Germline loops: CDR1 MNHEY, CDR2 SVGAGI. Losses at the gene ends were 6 bases for V and 2 bases for J; bases not matched to a gene: 8. The CDR3 runs to 15 residues. The CDR3 DNA reads as TGTGCCAGCAGGAAAAACAGGGGTGACACAGATACGCAGTATTTT. Its translation is CASRKNRGDTDTQYF.

The genes are TRBV29-1 and TRBJ2-3; tentative D call: TRBD1 (6 bases). The germline V gene has CDR1 SQVTM and CDR2 ANQGSEA. Trimming removed 5 bases at V and 5 bases at J, with 14 bases between. The CDR3 is 13 amino acids. As DNA, the CDR3 is TGCAGCGTTAAGGGGGAAGGAGGAGATACGCAGTATTTT. Encoded protein: CSVKGEGGDTQYF.

V and J are TRBV28 and TRBJ2-7, with 7 positions matching TRBD2. Germline-derived CDR1 and CDR2 are MDHEN and SYDVKM. The ends lost 7 bases at V and 3 bases at J; junction bases unmatched: 3. CDR3 length: 12 residues. As DNA, the CDR3 is TGTGCCAGCAAAGCGGGAAACTACGAGCAGTACTTC. Residues: CASKAGNYEQYF. The full variable domain, its missing parts supplied by reference TRBV28 and TRBJ2-7, is DVKVTQSSRYLVKRTGEKVFLECVQDMDHENMFWYRQDPGLGLRLIYFSYDVKMKEKGDIPEGYSVSREKKERFSLILESASTNQTSMYLCASKAGNYEQYFGPGTRLTVT.

This sequence joins TRBV19 and TRBJ2-3; a weak D match, TRBD1 (6 bases). V dropped 2 bases and J dropped 0 bases, with 18 bases sitting between them. This CDR3 contains 18 residues. Germline CDR1 LNHDA, CDR2 SQIVND (reference sequence). The CDR3 DNA reads as TGTGCCAGTAGTATATTTCGGTATATGGGGGCCAGCACAGATACGCAGTATTTT. It codes for CASSIFRYMGASTDTQYF.

The chain carries TRBV20-1 and TRBJ1-2, with a possible D match to TRBD1 (5 bases). This CDR3 has 11 amino acids. Between the trimmed V and J ends, which lost 3 bases and 7 bases, there was a span of 9 bases. Germline CDR1 and CDR2: DFQATT and SNEGSKA (reference sequence). CDR3 in DNA: TGCAGTGCTAGCCTGGGGACTGGCTACACCTTC. Amino acid sequence: CSASLGTGYTF.

V is TRBV7-9 and J is TRBJ2-5; the D gene is possibly TRBD2 (6 bases). The CDR3 has 16 amino acids. V was cut by 2 bases and J by 2 bases, with 15 bases left in between. Germline CDR1 and CDR2: SEHNR and FQNEAQ (reference sequence). CDR3 protein: CASSLRGGGLQETQYF. The DNA of the CDR3 is TGTGCCAGCAGCTTACGGGGCGGAGGGCTACAAGAGACCCAGTACTTC. Full variable domain (missing parts from reference TRBV7-9 and TRBJ2-5): DTGVSQNPRHKITKRGQNVTFRCDPISEHNRLYWYRQTLGQGPEFLTYFQNEAQLEKSRLLSDRFSAERPKGSFSTLEIQRTEQGDSAMYLCASSLRGGGLQETQYFGPGTRLLVL.

This chain connects TRBV6-1 to TRBJ2-7; 7 nucleotides match TRBD2. V gave up 0 bases and J gave up 7 bases; unmatched junction bases: 3. The CDR3 consists of 13 residues. Germline V gene lookup returns CDR1 MNHNS and CDR2 SASEGT. Here the CDR3 DNA reads TGTGCCAGCAGTGAAGCGGGGGGGTGGGAGCAGTACTTC. Its translation: CASSEAGGWEQYF.

The gene calls are TRBV15 and TRBJ1-5, with D possibly being TRBD1 (6 bases). CDR3 size: 16 residues. V lost 0 bases to trimming and J lost 5 bases, with 14 bases between them. CDR1 is LNHNV, CDR2 YYDKDF, per germline (reference sequence). CDR3 protein: CATSRDYRQVDQPQHF. Here the CDR3 DNA reads TGTGCCACCAGCAGAGATTATAGACAGGTGGATCAGCCCCAGCATTTT.

The rearrangement joins TRBV14 to TRBJ1-1, with 9 bases fitting TRBD1. V dropped 4 bases and J dropped 8; count of bases not matched to a gene: 14. Germline V gene lookup returns CDR1 SGHDN and CDR2 FVKESK. This CDR3 region has 16 residues. The CDR3 region is CASSPRTGAGLSEAFF. CDR3 DNA: TGTGCCAGCAGCCCCCGGACAGGGGCCGGCCTCTCGGAAGCTTTCTTT.

The chain is built from TRBV7-2 and TRBJ2-3, with D unresolved. Trimming took off 4 bases at V and 0 bases at J, with 11 bases between the two ends. This CDR3 comprises 15 residues. Germline CDR1 reads SGHTA; CDR2 reads FQGNSA. The CDR3 DNA is TGTGCCAGCAGCTGGCAACAGACTAGCACAGATACGCAGTATTTT. It yields the protein CASSWQQTSTDTQYF. Complete variable domain (other parts from reference TRBV7-2 and TRBJ2-3): GAGVSQSPSNKVTEKGKDVELRCDPISGHTALYWYRQSLGQGLEFLIYFQGNSAPDKSGLPSDRFSAERTGGSVSTLTIQRTQQEDSAVYLCASSWQQTSTDTQYFGPGTRLTVL.

This chain joins TRBV30 and TRBJ2-1, with D tentatively TRBD1 (5 bases). The CDR3 contains 13 residues. Germline V lookup: CDR1 GTSNPN, CDR2 SVGIG (reference sequence). Trimming cost V 1 base and J 4 bases, with 8 bases left between them. CDR3 region: CAWSGGRYNEQFF. The CDR3 region has the DNA TGTGCCTGGAGTGGGGGCAGATACAATGAGCAGTTCTTC.

V usage is TRBV2 and J usage is TRBJ2-5; D is perhaps TRBD1 or TRBD2 (5 bases each). Germline V gene lookup returns CDR1 SNHLY and CDR2 FYNNEI. CDR3 length: 14 residues. Trimming cost V 4 bases and J 2 bases, with 11 bases left between them. CDR3 DNA: TGTGCCAGCAGTGCAGGGAGTCGTCAAGAGACCCAGTACTTC. This codes for CASSAGSRQETQYF. Full variable domain (rest looked up from reference TRBV2 and TRBJ2-5): EPEVTQTPSHQVTQMGQEVILRCVPISNHLYFYWYRQILGQKVEFLVSFYNNEISEKSEIFDDQFSVERPDGSNFTLKIRSTKLEDSAMYFCASSAGSRQETQYFGPGTRLLVL.

This chain links TRBV7-2 with TRBJ1-5; D gene uncertain. The CDR3 is 12 amino acids. Trimming cost V 4 bases and J 9 bases, with 10 bases left between them. The germline gives CDR1 SGHTA, CDR2 FQGNSA. CDR3 protein: CASSSFGGPQHF. DNA of the CDR3: TGTGCCAGCAGCTCGTTTGGTGGGCCCCAGCATTTT.

V gene TRBV28 combines with J gene TRBJ1-5, with D perhaps TRBD1 (5 bases). V was trimmed by 10 bases and J by 11 bases, leaving 15 bases between them. The CDR3 covers 11 residues. Germline V gene sequence: CDR1 MDHEN, CDR2 SYDVKM. CDR3 amino acids: CATIRGDAQHF. The CDR3 DNA is TGTGCCACCATACGGGGGGACGCCCAGCATTTT. The whole variable domain, remainder taken from reference TRBV28 and TRBJ1-5, is DVKVTQSSRYLVKRTGEKVFLECVQDMDHENMFWYRQDPGLGLRLIYFSYDVKMKEKGDIPEGYSVSREKKERFSLILESASTNQTSMYLCATIRGDAQHFGDGTRLSIL.

The rearrangement links TRBV6-5 to TRBJ1-5; 10 bases line up with TRBD1. With 0 bases clipped from V and 5 bases from J, the junction kept 1 base outside the gene matches. This CDR3 is 15 amino acids long. CDR1 and CDR2 (germline): MNHEY, SVGAGI. CDR3 sequence (DNA): TGTGCCAGCAGTTACTCGACAGGGGGCGATCAGCCCCAGCATTTT. Protein: CASSYSTGGDQPQHF.